The clone carrying this TCR beta chain was picked up many times. The data derive from a study of spatial heterogeneity in lung cancer. The sample's time point: blood at routine non-recurrence follow-up after resection. The germline V gene has CDR1 SGHRS and CDR2 YFSETQ. V lost 1 base and J 1 base, leaving 12 bases between the germline ends. The CDR3 sequence is 15 residues long. A single record per CDR3 protein comes from TCRdb applying MiXCR to the 5' RACE reads. The sample lists some 32,000 distinct CDR3 sequences, about 9.4% seen once, with around 28% in the top ten. V is TRBV5-1 and J is TRBJ2-7; TRBD2 might be the D (6 bases). Sequencing was performed on PBMCs, taken at follow-up. This TCR was recovered from a female donor with early-stage non-small cell lung cancer. In DNA form, the CDR3 reads TGCGCCAGCAGCTTGAATCCCGGGGGTTCCTACGAGCAGTACTTC. Its translation is CASSLNPGGSYEQYF.